A single sample is the source of the 2 T cell receptor beta chains below, sequenced in a study of blood T cell repertoires in COVID-19. TCRdb keeps only in-frame clones here, not all; method: immunoSEQ multiplex PCR. The sample shows about 250,000 clones, around 83% of them seen only once. The sample was peripheral blood. These receptors all come from a man at least 80 years old with acute or convalescent COVID-19.

This clone appeared a single time. This CDR3 reads CASSDDGGLYPYEQYF. The CDR3 DNA reads as TGTGCCAGCAGTGATGACGGGGGACTTTATCCCTACGAGCAGTACTTC. The chain uses TRBV2 and TRBJ2-7; D is perhaps TRBD2 (6 bases). The germline V gene encodes CDR1 SNHLY and CDR2 FYNNEI. The CDR3 runs 16 residues. V lost 3 bases and J 2 bases, leaving 17 bases between the germline ends.

This chain uses TRBV6-6 with TRBJ2-2, with D hard to call. The CDR3 extends over 15 amino acids. The germline V gene has CDR1 MNHNY and CDR2 SVGAGI (reference sequence). V lost 2 bases, J lost 1 base, and 8 bases lay in between. The CDR3 coding sequence is TGTGCCAGCAGTTACCTATCGGGGAACACCGGGGAGCTGTTTTTT. Amino acids: CASSYLSGNTGELFF.